These 12 T cell receptor beta chains originate from one sample sequenced in a study of T cells in localized non-small cell lung cancer. Sequencing used immunoSEQ multiplex PCR; TCRdb keeps in-frame clones, though not all of them. The sample holds approximately 54,000 clones; over 80% are singletons and the top ten take 15% to 20%. The sequencing here drew on peripheral blood, taken before any cancer treatment. The receptor set was obtained from a female donor of 60 years or more with stage II squamous cell lung carcinoma.

The chain employs TRBV7-6 and TRBJ2-2, with D perhaps TRBD2 (5 bases). Germline V gene sequence: CDR1 SGHVS, CDR2 FNYEAQ. This CDR3 is built from 16 residues. The V end lost 1 base, the J end lost 6 bases, and 15 bases lay between the germline ends. The CDR3 sequence: CASSLGYDYESGELFF. As DNA, the CDR3 is TGTGCCAGCAGCTTAGGATATGACTACGAATCCGGGGAGCTGTTTTTT.

DNA of the CDR3: TGTGCCAGCAGTCCTCGGGGGTCGGGGACCGGGGAGCTGTTTTTT. Protein sequence: CASSPRGSGTGELFF. The chain couples TRBV27 to TRBJ2-2; possibly TRBD2 for D (6 bases). The germline gives CDR1 MNHEY, CDR2 SMNVEV (reference sequence). The germline V and J ends were trimmed by 5 bases and 5 bases, with 15 bases remaining between them. CDR3 size: 15 residues.

The chain has TRBV18 and TRBJ2-5; D gene uncertain. V lost 3 bases and J 2 bases, leaving 4 bases between the germline ends. Germline-derived CDR1 and CDR2 are KGHSH and LQKENI. The CDR3 length is 12 residues. CDR3 amino acids: CASSPRQETQYF. The CDR3 DNA sequence: TGTGCCAGCTCACCTCGGCAAGAGACCCAGTACTTC.

This clone was observed a few times. The chain has TRBV7-2 and TRBJ1-2; TRBD1 might be the D (6 bases). Germline V gene sequence: CDR1 SGHTA, CDR2 FQGNSA. The CDR3 covers 13 residues. V gave up 9 bases and J gave up 0 bases, with 11 bases separating them. The CDR3 spells CARRDISNYGYTF. The CDR3 DNA follows: TGTGCCAGGCGGGACATTTCTAACTATGGCTACACCTTC.

V gene TRBV7-9 combines with J gene TRBJ2-5, with D maybe TRBD2 (7 bases). V was pared by 3 bases and J by 12 bases, with 17 bases between. The CDR3 is 13 residues long. Germline CDR1 is SEHNR and CDR2 is FQNEAQ (reference sequence). The CDR3 protein is CASSFSATGREYF. The DNA of the CDR3 is TGTGCCAGCAGCTTCAGTGCCACAGGGAGGGAGTACTTC.

About this clone itself: Within the sample, other DNA sequences also encode this same CDR3. The V and J genes are TRBV18 and TRBJ1-1; D call uncertain. Between the trimmed V and J ends, which lost 3 bases and 0 bases, there was a span of 8 bases. The CDR3 length is 14 residues. Germline CDR1 reads KGHSH; CDR2 reads LQKENI. The CDR3 protein is CASSPAIMNTEAFF. CDR3 DNA: TGTGCCAGCTCACCTGCAATCATGAACACTGAAGCTTTCTTT.

This clone is a singleton in its sample. The chain couples TRBV16 to TRBJ1-5; 7 nucleotides align to TRBD1. The CDR3 is 14 residues long. V trimming: 10 bases; J trimming: 3 bases; junction bases outside the gene matches: 9. Per the germline V gene, CDR1 is KGHSY and CDR2 is FQNENV. In DNA, the CDR3 is TGTGCCACCCAGACAGGGTCGGCCAATCAGCCCCAGCATTTT. It yields the protein CATQTGSANQPQHF.

The gene calls are TRBV5-1 and TRBJ2-6, with no clear D. Trimming shortened V by 0 bases and J by 0 bases, and 7 bases separated the two germline ends. Germline values: CDR1 SGHRS, CDR2 YFSETQ. CDR3 size: 16 residues. This chain's CDR3 is CASSLVGSSGANVLTF. DNA of the CDR3: TGCGCCAGCAGCTTGGTCGGTTCCTCTGGGGCCAACGTCCTGACTTTC.

The rearrangement joins TRBV12-5 to TRBJ2-7; D is unresolved. Germline CDR1 is LGHNT and CDR2 is FRNRAP. The CDR3 sequence is 11 residues long. Trimming removed 6 bases from V and 0 bases from J, with 3 bases in between. The CDR3 region is CASGHSYEQYF. The CDR3 coding sequence is TGTGCTAGTGGCCACTCCTACGAGCAGTACTTC. Looking up the rest from reference TRBV12-5 and TRBJ2-7 gives the full variable domain: DARVTQTPRHKVTEMGQEVTMRCQPILGHNTVFWYRQTMMQGLELLAYFRNRAPLDDSGMPKDRFSAEMPDATLATLKIQPSEPRDSAVYFCASGHSYEQYFGPGTRLTVT.

This clone was recorded once. This rearrangement joins TRBV5-1 to TRBJ1-2; 7 bases are a match to TRBD1. Germline loops: CDR1 SGHRS, CDR2 YFSETQ. Trimming took 4 bases from V and 2 from J; bases not matched to a gene: 8. The CDR3 runs to 15 residues. CDR3 DNA: TGCGCCAGCAGCAGCCCTCAACAGGGGAACTATGGCTACACCTTC. It specifies CASSSPQQGNYGYTF.

The J gene is TRBJ2-1, the V gene TRBV20-1, with 10 bases lining up with TRBD2. Looked up from germline, CDR1 is DFQATT and CDR2 is SNEGSKA (reference sequence). Trimming cost V 1 base and J 15 bases; bases outside gene matches: 3. The CDR3 spans 11 residues. CDR3 in DNA: TGCAGTGCTAGAGCTAGCGGGGGTGGGTTCTTC. Residues: CSARASGGGFF.

This clone was recorded only once. The chain carries TRBV5-8 and TRBJ1-5; the D is unclear. Per germline, CDR1 SGHTS and CDR2 YDEGEE. V lost 0 bases, J lost 6 bases, and 13 bases lay in between. The CDR3 runs 15 residues. The CDR3 coding sequence is TGTGCCAGCAGCTTGGCCGGGCGGTCGGTTCAGCCCCAGCATTTT. Protein sequence: CASSLAGRSVQPQHF.